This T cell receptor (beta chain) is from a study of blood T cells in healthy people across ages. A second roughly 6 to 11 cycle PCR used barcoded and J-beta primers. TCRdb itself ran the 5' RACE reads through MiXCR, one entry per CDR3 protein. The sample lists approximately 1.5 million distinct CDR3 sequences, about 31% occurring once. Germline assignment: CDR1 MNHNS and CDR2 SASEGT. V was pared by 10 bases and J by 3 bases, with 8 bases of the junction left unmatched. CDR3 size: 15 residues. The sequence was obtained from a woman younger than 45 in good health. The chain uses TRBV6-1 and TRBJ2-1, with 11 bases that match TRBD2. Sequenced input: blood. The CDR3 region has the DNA TGTGCCACCGAAAGACTAGCGGGGAGCTACAATGAGCAGTTCTTC. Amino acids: CATERLAGSYNEQFF.